Described below is a single T cell receptor beta chain sequence and its context. Losses at the gene ends were 3 bases for V and 4 bases for J; bases not matched to a gene: 5. CDR1 SGHRS and CDR2 YFSETQ come from the germline V gene. This CDR3 region has 16 residues. These data belong to a study of molecular identifiers for immune sequencing clone quantification. MiXCR, run by TCRdb on the PCR reads, gives a single entry per CDR3 protein. The sample has around 320,000 distinct CDR3 sequences, roughly a quarter seen once. The J gene is TRBJ2-1, the V gene TRBV5-1; 12 positions match TRBD1. Sequences were obtained from naive CD8+ T cells from blood, with Jurkat cell RNA spiked in. Documented subset: FACS-sorted CD8+CD4-CCR7+CD45RA+ naive T cells. This receptor was obtained from a human donor in good health. Some libraries in this study had Jurkat cell RNA spiked in. CDR3 residues: CASSWGTGGAYNEQFF. In DNA form, the CDR3 reads TGCGCCAGCAGCTGGGGGACAGGGGGCGCGTACAATGAGCAGTTCTTC.